This T cell receptor (beta chain) was observed in a study of CD8 T cells in ankylosing spondylitis (TCRdb year 2017). Context from the whole study: The study set out to find disease-linked TCR variants by profiling T cell receptor beta repertoires in ankylosing spondylitis patients and healthy donors. In total, the full study cohort was made up of nearly 110 healthy donors and more than 20 ankylosing spondylitis patients. Samples of peripheral blood were taken, and for ankylosing spondylitis patients, synovial fluid was collected as well.

The CDR1 and CDR2 encoded by the germline V gene (reference sequence) are MNHEY and SMNVEV. V was cut back by 10 bases and J by 4 bases, leaving a gap of 13 bases between them. Inclusive of the bounding cysteine and phenylalanine, the CDR3 is 12 residues long. Just CDR3 DNA is preserved here, 36 bases in frame from base 1. General findings and caveats noted by the study authors: Some TCR beta motif variants had previously been reported in synovial fluid and blood of reactive arthritis patients, which suggested common disease-initiation mechanisms. The disease-linked clones showed a CD8+ phenotype and occurred at relatively low frequencies in peripheral blood. A TCR beta motif made up of several highly homologous amino acid variants appeared to be characteristic of blood from ankylosing spondylitis patients. The disease-linked clones were reported to be significantly enriched in matched synovial fluid samples from ankylosing spondylitis patients.

The listed sequencing device is Illumina HiSeq 2500. Quantitative 5'-RACE with molecular barcodes was the method used to prepare the TCR beta libraries. In the original analysis: A new computational method based on a probabilistic model of VDJ rearrangement was used to identify disease-linked TCR variants. Using fastp trimming at Q25 and MiXCR clonotype assembly, TCRdb reanalyzed the public sequencing data and kept in-frame beta chains. Every distinct CDR3 protein forms one entry, paired with its most common genes and DNA. TCRdb's processing, not the authors', yielded these V and J calls. The sample table records 350,000 or so distinct CDR3 sequences; roughly 10% of these occur just once. Jointly, the top ten make up roughly a tenth of the sample. This clonotype came up many times. This receptor's antigen is unknown. Base qualities are not provided; no much larger clone lies one nucleotide away.

The chain is assembled from TRBV27 and TRBJ1-2; the D gene lacks a confident call. Input material: blood, either unsorted or a sorted T cell fraction (not recorded which). This TCR was recovered from a female donor with ankylosing spondylitis or in good health (not recorded which). The CDR3 has the sequence CAIPTVFYGYTF. The bases read TGTGCCATCCCGACGGTTTTCTATGGCTACACCTTC.